The 26 T cell receptor beta chains reported below all come from one sample, sequenced in a study of T cells in Graves' hyperthyroidism and ophthalmopathy. Template material for amplifying TCR beta CDR3 regions consisted of RNA transcripts. The HTBI primer set was used in a first-round RT-PCR of the TCR CDR3. TCRdb processed the multiplex PCR reads anew with MiXCR; each CDR3 protein has one entry. This table has some 50,000 distinct CDR3 sequences, approximately 58% appearing once. Sequenced: peripheral blood or thyroid tissue (not recorded which). Receptors were obtained from a man between 18 and 29 years old with Graves' hyperthyroidism.

The V call is TRBV25-1, the J call TRBJ2-5; 14 bases map to TRBD2. The CDR3 sequence is 15 residues long. Germline CDR1 is MGHDK and CDR2 is SYGVNS. V was pared by 2 bases and J by 4 bases, with 0 bases of the junction left unmatched. The CDR3 DNA is TGTGCCAGCAGTGAAGGACTAGCGGGAGGAGAGACCCAGTACTTC. Translation: CASSEGLAGGETQYF. The full variable domain, rest sourced from reference TRBV25-1 and TRBJ2-5, is EADIYQTPRYLVIGTGKKITLECSQTMGHDKMYWYQQDPGMELHLIHYSYGVNSTEKGDLSSESTVSRIRTEHFPLTLESARPSHTSQYLCASSEGLAGGETQYFGPGTRLLVL.

This clonotype was recorded only once. The gene calls are TRBV29-1 and TRBJ1-5; no definite D call. The CDR3 covers 13 residues. V gave up 4 bases and J gave up 9 bases, with 16 bases separating them. The germline CDR1 and CDR2 sequences are SQVTM and ANQGSEA. The CDR3 is CSVAHTASGPQHF. CDR3 DNA sequence: TGCAGCGTTGCGCACACAGCTTCGGGGCCCCAGCATTTT.

This clonotype appeared many times. V gene TRBV20-1 combines with J gene TRBJ2-3; D is uncertain. CDR3 size: 13 residues. Germline CDR1 reads DFQATT; CDR2 reads SNEGSKA (reference sequence). The V end lost 5 bases, the J end lost 9 bases, and 18 bases lay between the germline ends. CDR3 in DNA: TGCAGTGCTCCCAACAACCCTTACCAGACGCAGTATTTT. As protein: CSAPNNPYQTQYF.

The sample holds many counts of this clonotype. The genes are TRBV7-7 and TRBJ2-5; 9 nucleotides match TRBD2. Germline-derived CDR1 and CDR2 are SSHAT and FNYEAQ (reference sequence). There are 14 residues in the CDR3. V trimming: 5 bases; J trimming: 4 bases; junction bases outside the gene matches: 5. CDR3 in amino acids: CASSPGLAGETQYF. The CDR3 nucleotides read TGTGCCAGCAGCCCGGGACTAGCTGGAGAGACCCAGTACTTC.

This clonotype appeared many times. This CDR3 is CASSRKPDDSGNTIYF. The CDR3 DNA is TGTGCCAGCAGTAGGAAGCCGGACGACTCTGGAAACACCATATATTTT. The chain couples TRBV11-2 to TRBJ1-3; D is uncertain. Per the germline V gene, CDR1 is SGHAT and CDR2 is FQNNGV. There are 16 residues in the CDR3. The ends were cut back, 6 bases at V and 0 bases at J, with 15 bases in the middle.

This clonotype was recorded many times. J is TRBJ2-5 and V is TRBV6-6, with 8 bases identical to TRBD2. V shed 5 bases, J shed 0 bases, and the junction held 8 bases outside the gene matches. This CDR3 is 16 amino acids long. CDR1 is MNHNY, CDR2 SVGAGI, per germline (reference sequence). This CDR3 reads CASSKLAGQNQETQYF. The CDR3 DNA is TGTGCCAGCAGTAAATTAGCGGGGCAGAACCAAGAGACCCAGTACTTC.

The chain carries TRBV7-9 and TRBJ1-5; D perhaps matches TRBD1 (5 bases). There are 11 residues in the CDR3. The ends were cut back, 1 base at V and 11 bases at J, with 6 bases in the middle. Germline V gene lookup returns CDR1 SEHNR and CDR2 FQNEAQ (reference sequence). The CDR3: CASSLVQAQHF. The CDR3 DNA sequence: TGTGCCAGCAGCTTAGTACAGGCCCAGCATTTT.

Details on this clonotype: No conserved phenylalanine or tryptophan ends this CDR3, so it is likely a read error. This chain joins TRBV10-2 and TRBJ2-3, with D perhaps given as TRBD1 or TRBD2 (6 bases each). This CDR3 spans 12 amino acids. V was pared by 10 bases and J by 3 bases, with 11 bases between. The germline gives CDR1 WSHSY, CDR2 SAAADI. CDR3 DNA sequence: TGCGCCACGGAGGGGGGAACAGATACGCAGTATTAT. Protein sequence: CATEGGTDTQYY.

This clonotype was recorded at least ten times. V usage is TRBV6-2 or TRBV6-3 and J usage is TRBJ2-2; D is undetermined. Between the trimmed V and J ends, which lost 4 bases and 7 bases, there was a span of 22 bases. There are 17 residues in the CDR3. Germline loops: CDR1 MNHEY, CDR2 SVGEGT. The CDR3: CASSSVFPESRNGELFF. The CDR3 region has the DNA TGTGCCAGCAGTTCCGTCTTCCCGGAGTCTCGTAACGGGGAGCTGTTTTTT.

The rearrangement links TRBV29-1 to TRBJ1-1, with 8 bases identical to TRBD1. The V gene's germline CDR1 is SQVTM and CDR2 ANQGSEA. This CDR3 is built from 11 residues. The J segment lost 10 bases and the V segment lost 7 bases, leaving 8 bases of the junction unmatched. The CDR3 sequence is CSDQARGRAFF. Here the CDR3 DNA reads TGCAGCGACCAGGCCAGGGGGCGAGCTTTCTTT.

In this sample, this clonotype turned up many times. This chain uses TRBV12-3 or TRBV12-4 with TRBJ2-7; D is perhaps TRBD1 (6 bases). With 5 bases removed from V and 2 bases from J, the gap between germline ends came to 22 bases. This CDR3 is built from 17 residues. CDR3 loop: CASSRPGQANLAYEQYF. The CDR3 DNA reads TGTGCCAGCAGTAGACCGGGACAAGCGAACTTAGCCTACGAGCAGTACTTC.

This clonotype appeared many times. The chain combines TRBV5-1 with TRBJ2-7; unclear D gene. CDR3 size: 13 residues. V was trimmed by 0 bases and J by 3 bases, leaving 7 bases between them. Germline assignment: CDR1 SGHRS and CDR2 YFSETQ. CDR3: CASSLELGYEQYF. The CDR3 nucleotides are TGCGCCAGCAGCTTGGAACTTGGCTACGAGCAGTACTTC.

This clonotype was recorded at least ten times. The J gene is TRBJ1-5, the V gene TRBV20-1; D is possibly TRBD1 (6 bases). The V gene lost 6 bases and the J gene lost 9 bases, with 18 bases spanning the gap. CDR3 length: 13 amino acids. Per the germline V gene, CDR1 is DFQATT and CDR2 is SNEGSKA (reference sequence). As DNA, the CDR3 is TGCAGTGCCGCATTCAAAGGGGGTGGGCCCCAGCATTTT. Protein: CSAAFKGGGPQHF.

This clonotype was seen repeatedly, ten times or more. The chain uses TRBV27 and TRBJ2-5, with D maybe TRBD2 (8 bases). The CDR3 is 16 amino acids. V gave up 6 bases and J gave up 1 base, with 18 bases separating them. Germline CDR1 is MNHEY and CDR2 is SMNVEV (reference sequence). The CDR3 DNA reads as TGTGCCAGCAGGTTGACAGGGACTAGGGTCCAAGAGACCCAGTACTTC. Protein: CASRLTGTRVQETQYF.

This clonotype was found many times. The chain has TRBV7-2 and TRBJ2-1; 10 nucleotides agree with TRBD1. Germline lookup yields CDR1 SGHTA and CDR2 FQGNSA. This CDR3 region has 15 residues. V lost 5 bases to trimming and J lost 7 bases; unmatched junction nucleotides: 8. The DNA of the CDR3 is TGTGCCAGCAGCCCACGCCGGACAGGGGGAAATGAGCAGTTCTTC. Amino acid sequence: CASSPRRTGGNEQFF.

In this sample, this clonotype turned up many times. V is TRBV20-1 and J is TRBJ1-2; the D gene is possibly TRBD1 (6 bases). The ends were cut back, 7 bases at V and 0 bases at J, with 18 bases in the middle. Germline V CDR1 and CDR2: DFQATT, SNEGSKA (reference sequence). The CDR3 is 15 amino acids. The CDR3: CSGRGSGRTNYGYTF. The CDR3 nucleotides are TGCAGTGGTAGGGGGTCAGGGCGGACTAACTATGGCTACACCTTC.

V gene TRBV20-1 combines with J gene TRBJ1-2; TRBD1 agrees at 12 bases. The trim removed 5 bases at V and 5 bases at J, leaving 6 bases unmatched. The CDR3 spans 14 residues. In germline, CDR1 is DFQATT, CDR2 SNEGSKA (reference sequence). In DNA form, the CDR3 reads TGCAGTGCTCCTGGGACAGGGGGCATATATGGCTACACCTTC. Protein product: CSAPGTGGIYGYTF.

This clonotype showed up many times. This chain links TRBV7-8 with TRBJ1-4; D unresolved. V dropped 2 bases and J dropped 2 bases, with 6 bases sitting between them. The CDR3 is made up of 14 amino acids. CDR1 and CDR2 (germline): SGHVS, FQNEAQ. For the CDR3, the DNA is TGTGCCAGCAGCTTAAGCCGGACTAATGAAAAACTGTTTTTT. It codes for CASSLSRTNEKLFF.

This chain uses TRBV7-9 with TRBJ1-2, with 8 bases identical to TRBD1. The germline gives CDR1 SEHNR, CDR2 FQNEAQ (reference sequence). J was trimmed by 6 bases and V by 5 bases; bases with no gene match: 8. This CDR3 is 14 amino acids long. As DNA, the CDR3 is TGTGCCAGCAGCCACGGACAGGGCCCCGATGGCTACACCTTC. Translated: CASSHGQGPDGYTF.

The chain carries TRBV10-3 and TRBJ1-5, with 7 bases that match TRBD1. V dropped 4 bases and J dropped 7; count of bases not matched to a gene: 4. The CDR3 extends over 13 amino acids. Germline values: CDR1 ENHRY, CDR2 SYGVKD. DNA for the CDR3: TGTGCCATCAGTGGGGACAGTTCACAGCCCCAGCATTTT. It translates to CAISGDSSQPQHF.

This chain uses TRBV20-1 with TRBJ1-2; D not certain. Germline CDR1 is DFQATT and CDR2 is SNEGSKA (reference sequence). The CDR3 spans 10 residues. The CDR3, as DNA: TGCTACTCGGGTGGAAGCGGCTACACCTTC. Translating gives CYSGGSGYTF.

CDR3 loop: CSVAGVARSGANVLTF. The CDR3 nucleotides are TGCAGCGTTGCGGGGGTAGCTCGCTCTGGGGCCAACGTCCTGACTTTC. V and J are TRBV29-1 and TRBJ2-6; D is possibly TRBD2 (6 bases). Germline CDR1 and CDR2: SQVTM and ANQGSEA. Trimming stripped 4 bases from V and 0 bases from J, with 13 bases between. This CDR3 has 16 residues. Full variable domain (rest looked up from reference TRBV29-1 and TRBJ2-6): SAVISQKPSRDICQRGTSLTIQCQVDSQVTMMFWYRQQPGQSLTLIATANQGSEATYESGFVIDKFPISRPNLTFSTLTVSNMSPEDSSIYLCSVAGVARSGANVLTFGAGSRLTVL.

This clonotype showed up many times. The chain employs TRBV7-9 and TRBJ1-5; 10 nucleotides match TRBD1. The V segment lost 1 base and the J segment 7 bases; nucleotides outside the gene matches: 10. The germline V gene has CDR1 SEHNR and CDR2 FQNEAQ (reference sequence). CDR3 length: 17 residues. The CDR3 DNA is TGTGCCAGCAGCTTAGTACCGGGACAGGGGTTGGGCCAGCCCCAGCATTTT. Translated, it gives CASSLVPGQGLGQPQHF.

This clonotype has a count of ten or more. This chain connects TRBV9 to TRBJ2-5; 9 nucleotides agree with TRBD2. Germline trimming cut 0 bases from V and 7 bases from J; bases unmatched to any gene: 13. From germline, CDR1 is SGDLS and CDR2 YYNGEE. The length of the CDR3 is 17 residues. For the CDR3, the DNA is TGTGCCAGCAGCGTAGGCCCCTCGGGACTAGCATTGGGGACCCAGTACTTC. Protein product: CASSVGPSGLALGTQYF.

The CDR3 DNA reads TGTGCCAGCAGAGATGGCCGTGACAGTCTAAATGAAAAACTGTTTTTT. Translating gives CASRDGRDSLNEKLFF. The J gene is TRBJ1-4, the V gene TRBV2; D is perhaps TRBD1 (5 bases). The CDR3 consists of 16 residues. CDR1 is SNHLY, CDR2 FYNNEI, per germline. The V end was cut by 6 bases, the J end by 5 bases, with 19 bases between.

The chain joins TRBV29-1 to TRBJ2-5, with TRBD1 matching 9 bases. This CDR3 has 13 residues. After removal of 7 bases from V and 5 bases from J, the junction contained 8 bases not matched to a gene. Germline V CDR1 and CDR2: SQVTM, ANQGSEA. CDR3 nucleotide sequence: TGCAGCGCATGGGGACAGGGTTGGGAGACCCAGTACTTC. As protein: CSAWGQGWETQYF.